Each of the 15 T cell receptor beta chains below was sequenced from the same sample in a study of technical replicates of blood from several donors (dated by TCRdb to about 2017). Libraries were constructed by the immunoSEQ multiplex PCR assay. In TCRdb, the immuneACCESS table is reduced to in-frame sequences with V and J assigned. These tables do not hold every clone; where another copy was compared, an unresolved V gene accounts for under half, and the others remain unexplained. The sample table holds tens of thousands of clones, of which roughly 90% were seen once. The top ten clonotypes cover 4.7% of the sample. Sequencing was done on a sample of PBMCs. These receptors were collected from a human donor in good health. Some clones in this sample may be carry-over from other donors' samples.

This clone was recorded once. Here the CDR3 reads CASSPSTGYYEQYF. The DNA of the CDR3 is TGTGCCAGCAGCCCTAGCACAGGGTACTACGAGCAGTACTTC. The V gene is TRBV11-2, the J gene TRBJ2-7; TRBD1 might be the D (6 bases). Germline CDR1 and CDR2: SGHAT and FQNNGV. The V gene lost 5 bases and the J gene lost 3 bases, with 14 bases spanning the gap. The CDR3 covers 14 residues.

This sequence joins TRBV7-9 and TRBJ2-7; a possible D gene is TRBD2 (6 bases). The CDR3 extends over 13 amino acids. V was shortened by 0 bases and J by 6 bases, with 9 bases between the two germline ends. The germline CDR1 and CDR2 sequences are SEHNR and FQNEAQ (reference sequence). The CDR3 reads CASSLAGGVEQYF. The DNA of the CDR3 is TGTGCCAGCAGCTTAGCGGGAGGAGTCGAGCAGTACTTC.

The chain uses TRBV27 and TRBJ1-6; 7 bases are shared with TRBD1. Trimming at V came to 9 bases and at J to 9 bases, leaving 8 bases not matched to a gene. The germline CDR1 and CDR2 sequences are MNHEY and SMNVEV (reference sequence). CDR3 length equals 13 residues. The CDR3: CASTDRQGSPLHF. The CDR3 region has the DNA TGTGCCAGTACGGACAGGCAGGGTTCACCCCTCCACTTT.

The rearrangement joins TRBV2 to TRBJ1-6, with D uncertain. The CDR3 is made up of 14 amino acids. V was trimmed by 10 bases and J by 8 bases, leaving 18 bases between them. CDR1 SNHLY and CDR2 FYNNEI come from the germline V gene. CDR3 sequence (DNA): TGTGCCACCACCACCGGGAGCCGTTATTCACCCCTCCACTTT. It specifies CATTTGSRYSPLHF.

The V gene is TRBV12-5, the J gene TRBJ1-4; 11 bases are shared with TRBD1. The CDR3 consists of 15 residues. The germline V gene encodes CDR1 LGHNT and CDR2 FRNRAP. The V segment lost 3 bases and the J segment 7 bases; nucleotides outside the gene matches: 4. The CDR3 DNA reads TGTGCTAGTGGTTTAGGACAGGGGGCAATTGAAAAACTGTTTTTT. Encoded protein: CASGLGQGAIEKLFF.

The V and J genes are TRBV5-4 and TRBJ2-7, with D perhaps matching TRBD1 (6 bases). The V end was cut by 1 base, the J end by 3 bases, with 14 bases between. Germline V CDR1 and CDR2: SGHNT, YYREEE (reference sequence). The CDR3 length is 15 residues. The CDR3 nucleotides are TGTGCCAGCAGCTTGCCCCCAGGGGTGGGCTACGAGCAGTACTTC. Amino acid sequence: CASSLPPGVGYEQYF.

This clone was seen just once. The chain joins TRBV5-1 to TRBJ2-7; a possible D gene is TRBD2 (7 bases). Trimming shortened V by 2 bases and J by 2 bases, and 11 bases separated the two germline ends. Germline loops: CDR1 SGHRS, CDR2 YFSETQ. The CDR3 spans 14 residues. The CDR3, as DNA: TGCGCCAGCAGCTTAAGGGGGGGAGCCTACGAGCAGTACTTC. Its protein is CASSLRGGAYEQYF.

The V call is TRBV9, the J call TRBJ2-3, with 7 bases that match TRBD2. Germline CDR1 is SGDLS and CDR2 is YYNGEE. V lost 0 bases, J lost 1 base, and 2 bases stayed unmatched. The CDR3 is 15 residues long. The CDR3 region is CASSVDGGGTDTQYF. The CDR3, as DNA: TGTGCCAGCAGCGTAGATGGGGGGGGCACAGATACGCAGTATTTT.

The chain joins TRBV11-2 to TRBJ2-7; tentatively, D is TRBD2 (6 bases). The CDR3 length is 16 residues. V was shortened by 4 bases and J by 0 bases, with 16 bases between the two germline ends. CDR1 is SGHAT and CDR2 is FQNNGV in the germline V gene. For the CDR3, the DNA is TGTGCCAGCAGCTCCGGGCGGGGTTTGGACTCCTACGAGCAGTACTTC. It specifies CASSSGRGLDSYEQYF.

The chain has TRBV19 and TRBJ1-3; no clear D gene. CDR1 LNHDA and CDR2 SQIVND come from the germline V gene (reference sequence). The V and J ends lost 7 bases and 1 base respectively, with 11 bases between them. This CDR3 has 14 residues. CDR3 sequence reads: CASMDEGSGNTIYF. DNA for the CDR3: TGTGCCAGTATGGACGAGGGTTCTGGAAACACCATATATTTT.

This chain connects TRBV2 to TRBJ2-7; D unresolved. CDR3 size: 12 residues. Germline CDR1 is SNHLY and CDR2 is FYNNEI. Trimming took 6 bases from V and 0 from J, leaving 6 bases between them. As DNA, the CDR3 is TGTGCCAGCAGCCCCAACTCCTACGAGCAGTACTTC. Encoded protein: CASSPNSYEQYF.

This chain connects TRBV4-2 to TRBJ2-3; TRBD2 aligns across 10 bases. The CDR3 is 20 amino acids. J lost 2 bases, V lost 4 bases, and 18 bases had no gene match. CDR1 and CDR2 from the germline V gene are LGHNA and YNFKEQ. The DNA for the CDR3 is TGTGCCAGCAGCCCCAGGACTAGCGGAGGGGAGGGGGGATTCACAGATACGCAGTATTTT. Residues: CASSPRTSGGEGGFTDTQYF.

The chain carries TRBV19 and TRBJ1-3, with D unresolved. CDR3 size: 14 residues. Germline CDR1 reads LNHDA; CDR2 reads SQIVND (reference sequence). Trimming removed 6 bases from V and 0 bases from J, with 9 bases in between. Here the CDR3 reads CASRPTVSGNTIYF. CDR3 sequence (DNA): TGTGCCAGTAGACCAACAGTCTCTGGAAACACCATATATTTT. The full variable domain, in which reference TRBV19 and TRBJ1-3 provide the parts outside the CDR3, is DGGITQSPKYLFRKEGQNVTLSCEQNLNHDAMYWYRQDPGQGLRLIYYSQIVNDFQKGDIAEGYSVSREKKESFPLTVTSAQKNPTAFYLCASRPTVSGNTIYFGEGSWLTVV.

This rearrangement joins TRBV15 to TRBJ2-7, with a possible D match to TRBD2 (5 bases). Deletions cut 1 base from V and 2 bases from J, with 15 bases between. The CDR3 totals 16 residues. Germline CDR1 is LNHNV and CDR2 is YYDKDF (reference sequence). For the CDR3, the DNA is TGTGCCACCAGCAGAGGGATTCGGGGTTTCACCTACGAGCAGTACTTC. It translates to CATSRGIRGFTYEQYF.

V usage is TRBV18 and J usage is TRBJ2-7; the D is unclear. V was shortened by 3 bases and J by 0 bases, with 6 bases between the two germline ends. Germline loops: CDR1 KGHSH, CDR2 LQKENI. The CDR3 loop spans 13 amino acids. The DNA of the CDR3 is TGTGCCAGCTCACCGCCAGGCTCCTACGAGCAGTACTTC. This sequence encodes CASSPPGSYEQYF. Full variable domain (remainder filled in from reference TRBV18 and TRBJ2-7): NAGVMQNPRHLVRRRGQEARLRCSPMKGHSHVYWYRQLPEEGLKFMVYLQKENIIDESGMPKERFSAEFPKEGPSILRIQQVVRGDSAAYFCASSPPGSYEQYFGPGTRLTVT.